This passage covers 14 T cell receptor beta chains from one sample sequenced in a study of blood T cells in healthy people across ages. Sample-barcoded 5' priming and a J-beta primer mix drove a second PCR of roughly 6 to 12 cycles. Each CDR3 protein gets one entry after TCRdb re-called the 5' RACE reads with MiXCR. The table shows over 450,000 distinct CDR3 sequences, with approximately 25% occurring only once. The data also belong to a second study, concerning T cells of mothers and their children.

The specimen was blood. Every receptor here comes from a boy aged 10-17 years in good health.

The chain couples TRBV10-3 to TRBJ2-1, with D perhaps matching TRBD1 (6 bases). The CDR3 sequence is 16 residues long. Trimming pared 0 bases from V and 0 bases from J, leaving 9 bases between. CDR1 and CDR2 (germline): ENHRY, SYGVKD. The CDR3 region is CAISESQGSSYNEQFF. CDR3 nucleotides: TGTGCCATCAGTGAGTCTCAGGGGAGCTCCTACAATGAGCAGTTCTTC.

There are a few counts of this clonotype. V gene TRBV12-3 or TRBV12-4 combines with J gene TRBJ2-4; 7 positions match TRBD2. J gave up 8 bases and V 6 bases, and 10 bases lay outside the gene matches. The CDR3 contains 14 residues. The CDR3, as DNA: TGTGCCAGCAGCGGAGGTGGGCGGGAGTACATTCAGTACTTC. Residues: CASSGGGREYIQYF.

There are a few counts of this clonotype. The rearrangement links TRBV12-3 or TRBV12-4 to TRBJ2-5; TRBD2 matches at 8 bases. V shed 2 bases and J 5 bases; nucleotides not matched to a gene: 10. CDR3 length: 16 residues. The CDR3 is CASSLFGSGGQETQYF. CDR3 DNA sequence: TGTGCCAGCAGTTTATTTGGATCGGGGGGGCAGGAGACCCAGTACTTC.

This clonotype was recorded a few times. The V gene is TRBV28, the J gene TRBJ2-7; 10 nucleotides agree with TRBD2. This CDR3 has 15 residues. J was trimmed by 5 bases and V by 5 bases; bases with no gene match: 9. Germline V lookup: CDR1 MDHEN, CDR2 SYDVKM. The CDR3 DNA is TGTGCCAGCAGTCCCGGGGGGACTAGCGCCCACGAGCAGTACTTC. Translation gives CASSPGGTSAHEQYF.

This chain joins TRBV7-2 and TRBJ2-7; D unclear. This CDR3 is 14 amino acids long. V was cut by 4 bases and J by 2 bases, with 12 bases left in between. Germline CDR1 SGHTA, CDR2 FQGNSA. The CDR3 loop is CASSSRTGTYEQYF. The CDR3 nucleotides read TGTGCCAGCAGCTCAAGGACGGGTACCTACGAGCAGTACTTC.

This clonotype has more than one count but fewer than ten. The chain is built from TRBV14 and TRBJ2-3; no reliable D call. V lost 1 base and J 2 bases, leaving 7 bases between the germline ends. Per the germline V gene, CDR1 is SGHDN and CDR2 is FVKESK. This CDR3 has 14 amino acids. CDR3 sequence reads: CASSQGRHTDTQYF. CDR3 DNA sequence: TGTGCCAGCAGCCAAGGGAGACACACAGATACGCAGTATTTT. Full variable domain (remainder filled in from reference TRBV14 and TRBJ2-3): EAGVTQFPSHSVIEKGQTVTLRCDPISGHDNLYWYRRVMGKEIKFLLHFVKESKQDESGMPNNRFLAERTGGTYSTLKVQPAELEDSGVYFCASSQGRHTDTQYFGPGTRLTVL.

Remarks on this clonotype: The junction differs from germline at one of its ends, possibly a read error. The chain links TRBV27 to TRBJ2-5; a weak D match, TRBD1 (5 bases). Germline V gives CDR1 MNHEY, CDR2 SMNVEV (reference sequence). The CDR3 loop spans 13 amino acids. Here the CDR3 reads CASSVAGPETRYF. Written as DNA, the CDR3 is TGTGCCAGCAGTGTCGCAGGGCCGGAGACCCGGTACTTC.

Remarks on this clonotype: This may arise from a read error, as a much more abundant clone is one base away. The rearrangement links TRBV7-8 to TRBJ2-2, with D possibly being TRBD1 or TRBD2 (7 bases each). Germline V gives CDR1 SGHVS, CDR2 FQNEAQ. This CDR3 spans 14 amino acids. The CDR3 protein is CASRSGGVTGEQFF. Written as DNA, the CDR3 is TGTGCCAGCAGATCAGGGGGGGTAACCGGGGAGCAGTTTTTT.

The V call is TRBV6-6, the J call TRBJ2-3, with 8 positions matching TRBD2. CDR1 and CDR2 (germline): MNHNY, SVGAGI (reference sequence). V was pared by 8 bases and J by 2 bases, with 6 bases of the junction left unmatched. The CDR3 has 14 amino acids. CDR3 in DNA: TGTGCCAGCGGAGGCGGGGGGCCCACAGATACGCAGTATTTT. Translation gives CASGGGGPTDTQYF.

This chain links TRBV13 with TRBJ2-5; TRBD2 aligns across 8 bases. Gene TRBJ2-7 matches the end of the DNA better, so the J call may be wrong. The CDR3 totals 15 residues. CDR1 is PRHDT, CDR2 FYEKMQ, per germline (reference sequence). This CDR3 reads CASSPGRGPSYEQYF. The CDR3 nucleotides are TGTGCCAGCTCGCCCGGGAGGGGCCCCTCCTACGAGCAGTACTTC.

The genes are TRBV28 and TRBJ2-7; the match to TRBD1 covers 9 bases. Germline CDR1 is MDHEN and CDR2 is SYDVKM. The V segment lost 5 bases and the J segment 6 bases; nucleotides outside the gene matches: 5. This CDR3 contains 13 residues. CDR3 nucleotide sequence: TGTGCCAGCAGTAACAGGGGGCGATCCGAGCAGTACTTC. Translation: CASSNRGRSEQYF.

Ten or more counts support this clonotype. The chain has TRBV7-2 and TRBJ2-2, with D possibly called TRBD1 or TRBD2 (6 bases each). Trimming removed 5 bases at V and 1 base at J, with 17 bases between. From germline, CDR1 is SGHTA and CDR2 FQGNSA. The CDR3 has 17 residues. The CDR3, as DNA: TGTGCCAGCAGCCGAGGGGGGCGGGGCTGGAACACCGGGGAGCTGTTTTTT. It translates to CASSRGGRGWNTGELFF.

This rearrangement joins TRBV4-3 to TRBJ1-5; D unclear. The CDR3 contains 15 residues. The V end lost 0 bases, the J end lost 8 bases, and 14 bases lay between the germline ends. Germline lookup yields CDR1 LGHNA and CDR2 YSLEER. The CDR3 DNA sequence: TGCGCCAGCAGCCAAGATTGGGCGGTTCAGGAGCCCCAGCATTTT. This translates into CASSQDWAVQEPQHF.

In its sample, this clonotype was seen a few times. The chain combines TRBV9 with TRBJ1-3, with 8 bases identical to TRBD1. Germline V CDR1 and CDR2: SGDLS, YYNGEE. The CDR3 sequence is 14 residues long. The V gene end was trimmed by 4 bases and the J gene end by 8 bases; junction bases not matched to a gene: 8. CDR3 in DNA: TGTGCCAGCAGCCCCCGGACAGGGACGGACACCATATATTTT. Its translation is CASSPRTGTDTIYF.